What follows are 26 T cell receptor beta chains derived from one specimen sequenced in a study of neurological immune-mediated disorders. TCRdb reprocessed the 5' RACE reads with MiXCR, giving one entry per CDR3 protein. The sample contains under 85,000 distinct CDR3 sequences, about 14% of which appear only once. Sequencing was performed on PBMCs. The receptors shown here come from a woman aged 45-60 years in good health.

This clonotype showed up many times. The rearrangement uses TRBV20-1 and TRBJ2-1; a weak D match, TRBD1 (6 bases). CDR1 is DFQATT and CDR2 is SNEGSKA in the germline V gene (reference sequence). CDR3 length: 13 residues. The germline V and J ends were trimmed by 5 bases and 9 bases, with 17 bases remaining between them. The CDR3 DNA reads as TGCAGTGCTCCAAAGACAGGCCTTGGTGAGCAGTTCTTC. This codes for CSAPKTGLGEQFF.

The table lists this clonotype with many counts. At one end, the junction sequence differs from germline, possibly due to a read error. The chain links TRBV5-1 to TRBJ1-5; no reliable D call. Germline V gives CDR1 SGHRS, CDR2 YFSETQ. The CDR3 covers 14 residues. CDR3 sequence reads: CVSSLGESREPQHF. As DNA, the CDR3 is TGCGTCAGCAGCTTAGGCGAATCGCGGGAGCCCCAGCATTTT.

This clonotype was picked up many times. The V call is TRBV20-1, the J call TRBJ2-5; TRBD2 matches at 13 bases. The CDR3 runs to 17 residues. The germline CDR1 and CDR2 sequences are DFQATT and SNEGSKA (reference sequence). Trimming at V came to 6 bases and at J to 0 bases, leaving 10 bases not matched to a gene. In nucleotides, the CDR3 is TGCAGTGCGCGCGGGACTAGCGGGGTTAGGTACCAAGAGACCCAGTACTTC. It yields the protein CSARGTSGVRYQETQYF.

The CDR3 nucleotides read TGTGCCAGCAGTTTGGAGGGGGCGAGGGGCTACACCTTC. Its translation: CASSLEGARGYTF. The V and J genes are TRBV28 and TRBJ1-2; 7 nucleotides agree with TRBD1. The V and J ends lost 3 bases and 8 bases, in that order; junction bases with no gene match: 6. The CDR3 contains 13 residues. CDR1 and CDR2 from the germline V gene are MDHEN and SYDVKM.

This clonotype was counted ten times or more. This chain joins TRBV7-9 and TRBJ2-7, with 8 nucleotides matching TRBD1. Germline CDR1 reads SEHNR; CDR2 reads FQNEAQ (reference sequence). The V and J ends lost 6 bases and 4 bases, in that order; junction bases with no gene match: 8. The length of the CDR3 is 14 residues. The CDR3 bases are TGTGCCAGCAGTCGTGACAGGGGCCAATACGAGCAGTACTTC. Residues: CASSRDRGQYEQYF.

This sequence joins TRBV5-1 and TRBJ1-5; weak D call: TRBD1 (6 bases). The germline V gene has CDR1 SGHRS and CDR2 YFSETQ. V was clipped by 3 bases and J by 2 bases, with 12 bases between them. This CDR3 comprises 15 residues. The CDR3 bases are TGCGCCAGCAGCTCAACAGGGTCGGGCAATCAGCCCCAGCATTTT. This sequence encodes CASSSTGSGNQPQHF.

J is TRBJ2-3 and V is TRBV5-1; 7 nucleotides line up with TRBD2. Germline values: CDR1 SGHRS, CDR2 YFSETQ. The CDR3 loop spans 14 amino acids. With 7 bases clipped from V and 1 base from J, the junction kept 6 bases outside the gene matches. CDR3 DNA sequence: TGCGCCAGCGGTTTTCGGGGGGGCACAGATACGCAGTATTTT. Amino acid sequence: CASGFRGGTDTQYF.

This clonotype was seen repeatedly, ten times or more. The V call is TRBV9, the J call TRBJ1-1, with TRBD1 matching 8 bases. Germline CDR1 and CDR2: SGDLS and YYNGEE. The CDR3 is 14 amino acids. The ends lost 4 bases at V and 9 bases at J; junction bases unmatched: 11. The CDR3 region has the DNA TGTGCCAGCAGCCCCACGGGCCCAGGGGGCCAAGCTTTCTTT. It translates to CASSPTGPGGQAFF.

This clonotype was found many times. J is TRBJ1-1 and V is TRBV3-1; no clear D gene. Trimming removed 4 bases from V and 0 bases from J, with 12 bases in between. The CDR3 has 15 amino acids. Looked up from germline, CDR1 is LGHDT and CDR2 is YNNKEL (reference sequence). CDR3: CASSPTAGMNTEAFF. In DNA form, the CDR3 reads TGTGCCAGCAGCCCCACGGCAGGCATGAACACTGAAGCTTTCTTT.

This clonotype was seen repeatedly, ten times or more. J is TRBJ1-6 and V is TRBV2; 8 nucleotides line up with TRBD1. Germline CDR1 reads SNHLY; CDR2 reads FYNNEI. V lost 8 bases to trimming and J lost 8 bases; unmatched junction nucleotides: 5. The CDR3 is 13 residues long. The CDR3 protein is CASVGTGDSPLHF. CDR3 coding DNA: TGTGCCAGCGTAGGGACAGGCGATTCACCCCTCCACTTT.

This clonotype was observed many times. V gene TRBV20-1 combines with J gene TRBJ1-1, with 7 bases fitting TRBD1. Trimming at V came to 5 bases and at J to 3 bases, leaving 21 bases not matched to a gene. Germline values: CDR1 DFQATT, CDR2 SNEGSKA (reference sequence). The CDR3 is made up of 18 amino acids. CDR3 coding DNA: TGCAGTGCTCCTACTTCTAGGGGGCAAATTTACGATTACACTGAAGCTTTCTTT. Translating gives CSAPTSRGQIYDYTEAFF.

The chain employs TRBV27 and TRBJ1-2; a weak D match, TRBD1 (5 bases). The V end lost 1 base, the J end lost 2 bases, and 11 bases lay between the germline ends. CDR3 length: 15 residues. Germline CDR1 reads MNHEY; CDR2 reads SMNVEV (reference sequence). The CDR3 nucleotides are TGTGCCAGCAGTTTATACGGGGCCGAGAACTATGGCTACACCTTC. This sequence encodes CASSLYGAENYGYTF.

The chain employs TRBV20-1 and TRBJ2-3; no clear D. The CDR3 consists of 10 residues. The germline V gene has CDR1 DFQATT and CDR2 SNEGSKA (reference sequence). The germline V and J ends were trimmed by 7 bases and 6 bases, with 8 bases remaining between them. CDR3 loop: CSVGWDTQYF. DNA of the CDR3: TGCAGTGTAGGGTGGGATACGCAGTATTTT.

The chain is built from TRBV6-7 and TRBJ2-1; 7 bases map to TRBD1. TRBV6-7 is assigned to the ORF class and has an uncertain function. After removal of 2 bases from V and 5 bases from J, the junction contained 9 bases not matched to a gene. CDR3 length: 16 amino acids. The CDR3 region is CASSYGPGQRNNEQFF. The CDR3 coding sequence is TGTGCCAGCAGTTACGGGCCGGGACAGCGAAACAATGAGCAGTTCTTC.

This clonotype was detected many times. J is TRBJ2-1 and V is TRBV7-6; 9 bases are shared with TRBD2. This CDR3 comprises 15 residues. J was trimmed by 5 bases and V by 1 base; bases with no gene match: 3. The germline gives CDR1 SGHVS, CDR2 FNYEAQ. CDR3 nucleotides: TGTGCCAGCAGCTTAGGACTAGCGGCCCACAATGAGCAGTTCTTC. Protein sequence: CASSLGLAAHNEQFF.

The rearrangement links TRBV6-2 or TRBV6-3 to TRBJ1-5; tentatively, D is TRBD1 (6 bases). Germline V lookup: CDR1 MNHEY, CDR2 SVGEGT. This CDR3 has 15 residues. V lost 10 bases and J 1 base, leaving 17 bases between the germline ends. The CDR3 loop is CANIPGVSSNQPQHF. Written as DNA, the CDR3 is TGTGCCAACATCCCAGGGGTATCAAGCAATCAGCCCCAGCATTTT.

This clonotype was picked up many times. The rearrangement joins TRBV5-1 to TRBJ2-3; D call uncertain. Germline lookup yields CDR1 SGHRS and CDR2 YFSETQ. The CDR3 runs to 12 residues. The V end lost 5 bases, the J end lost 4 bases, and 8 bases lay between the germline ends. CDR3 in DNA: TGCGCCAGCAGGGTAGCCGCAGATACGCAGTATTTT. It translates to CASRVAADTQYF.

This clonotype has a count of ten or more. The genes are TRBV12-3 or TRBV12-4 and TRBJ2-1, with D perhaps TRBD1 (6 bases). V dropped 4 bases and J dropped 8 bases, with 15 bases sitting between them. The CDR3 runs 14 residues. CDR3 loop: CASSSGGQLDEQFF. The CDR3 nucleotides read TGTGCCAGCAGTTCGGGCGGACAGTTGGATGAGCAGTTCTTC.

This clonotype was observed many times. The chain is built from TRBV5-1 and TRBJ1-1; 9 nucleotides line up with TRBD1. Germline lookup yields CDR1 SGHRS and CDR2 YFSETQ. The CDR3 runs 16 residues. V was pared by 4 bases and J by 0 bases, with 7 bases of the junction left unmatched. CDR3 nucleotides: TGCGCCAGCAGCGTTGGGACAGGGAGTATGAACACTGAAGCTTTCTTT. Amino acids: CASSVGTGSMNTEAFF.

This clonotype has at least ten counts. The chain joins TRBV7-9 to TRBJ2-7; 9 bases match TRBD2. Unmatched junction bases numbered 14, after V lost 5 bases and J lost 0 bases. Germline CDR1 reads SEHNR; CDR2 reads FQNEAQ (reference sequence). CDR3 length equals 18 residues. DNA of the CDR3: TGTGCCAGCAGCCGCACTCCCGGTAGCGGGGGTCTCTCCTACGAGCAGTACTTC. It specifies CASSRTPGSGGLSYEQYF.

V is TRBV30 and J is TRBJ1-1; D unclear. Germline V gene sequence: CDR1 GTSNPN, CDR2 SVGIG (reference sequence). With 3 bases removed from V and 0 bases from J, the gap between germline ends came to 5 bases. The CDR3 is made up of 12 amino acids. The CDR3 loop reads CAWRFMNTEAFF. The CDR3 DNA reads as TGTGCCTGGAGGTTTATGAACACTGAAGCTTTCTTT. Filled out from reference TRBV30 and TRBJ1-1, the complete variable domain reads SQTIHQWPATLVQPVGSPLSLECTVEGTSNPNLYWYRQAAGRGLQLLFYSVGIGQISSEVPQNLSASRPQDRQFILSSKKLLLSDSGFYLCAWRFMNTEAFFGQGTRLTVV.

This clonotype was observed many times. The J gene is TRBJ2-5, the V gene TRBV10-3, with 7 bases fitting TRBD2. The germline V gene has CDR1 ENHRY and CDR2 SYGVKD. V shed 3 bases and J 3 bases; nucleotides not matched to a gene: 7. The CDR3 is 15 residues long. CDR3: CAISELASRKETQYF. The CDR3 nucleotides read TGTGCCATCAGTGAACTAGCGAGCCGAAAAGAGACCCAGTACTTC.

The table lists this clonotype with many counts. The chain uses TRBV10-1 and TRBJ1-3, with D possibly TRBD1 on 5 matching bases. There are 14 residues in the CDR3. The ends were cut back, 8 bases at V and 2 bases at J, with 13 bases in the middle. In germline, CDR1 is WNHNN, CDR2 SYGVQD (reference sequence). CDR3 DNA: TGCGCCAGCGCTGCCGGGGGAGCTGGAAACACCATATATTTT. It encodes CASAAGGAGNTIYF.

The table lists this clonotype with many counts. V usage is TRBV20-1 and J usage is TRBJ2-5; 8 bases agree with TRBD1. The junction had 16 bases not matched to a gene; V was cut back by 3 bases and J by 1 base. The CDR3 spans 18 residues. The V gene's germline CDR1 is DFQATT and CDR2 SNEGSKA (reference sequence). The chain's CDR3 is CSASPILFDRGRQETQYF. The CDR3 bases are TGCAGTGCTAGTCCCATCCTATTTGACAGGGGTCGCCAAGAGACCCAGTACTTC.

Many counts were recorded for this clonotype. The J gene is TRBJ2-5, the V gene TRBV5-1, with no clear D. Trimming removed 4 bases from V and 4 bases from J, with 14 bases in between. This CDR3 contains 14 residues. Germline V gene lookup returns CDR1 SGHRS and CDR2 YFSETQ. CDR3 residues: CASSRDTPGETQYF. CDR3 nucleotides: TGCGCCAGCAGCCGCGACACCCCTGGAGAGACCCAGTACTTC.

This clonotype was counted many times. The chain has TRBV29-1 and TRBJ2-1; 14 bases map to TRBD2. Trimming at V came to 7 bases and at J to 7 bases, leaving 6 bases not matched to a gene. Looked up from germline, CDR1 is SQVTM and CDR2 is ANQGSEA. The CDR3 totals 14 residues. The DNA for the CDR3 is TGCAGCGAGTCTAGACTAGCGGGAGGGAATGAGCAGTTCTTC. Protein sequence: CSESRLAGGNEQFF.